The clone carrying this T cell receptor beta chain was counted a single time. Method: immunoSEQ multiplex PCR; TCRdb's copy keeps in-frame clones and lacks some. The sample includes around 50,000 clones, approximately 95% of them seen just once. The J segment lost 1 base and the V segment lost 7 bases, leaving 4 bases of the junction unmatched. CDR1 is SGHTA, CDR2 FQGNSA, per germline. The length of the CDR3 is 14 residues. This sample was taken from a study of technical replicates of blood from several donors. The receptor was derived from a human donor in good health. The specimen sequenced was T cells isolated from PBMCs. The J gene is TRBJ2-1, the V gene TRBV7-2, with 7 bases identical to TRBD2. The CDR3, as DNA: TGTGCCAGCACCCGAGCGGGATCCTACAATGAGCAGTTCTTC. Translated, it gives CASTRAGSYNEQFF.